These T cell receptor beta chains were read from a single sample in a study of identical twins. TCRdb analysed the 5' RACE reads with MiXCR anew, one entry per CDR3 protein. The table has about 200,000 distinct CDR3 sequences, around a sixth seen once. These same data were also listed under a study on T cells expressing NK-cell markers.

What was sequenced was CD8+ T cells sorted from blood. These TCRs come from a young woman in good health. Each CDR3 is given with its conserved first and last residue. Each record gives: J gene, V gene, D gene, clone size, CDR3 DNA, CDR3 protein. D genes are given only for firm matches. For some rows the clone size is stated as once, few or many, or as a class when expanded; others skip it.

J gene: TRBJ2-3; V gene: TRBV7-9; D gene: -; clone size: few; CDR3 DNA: TGTGCCAGCAGCTTAGGTGCCGGGAGTGGTACAGATACGCAGTATTTT; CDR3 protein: CASSLGAGSGTDTQYF
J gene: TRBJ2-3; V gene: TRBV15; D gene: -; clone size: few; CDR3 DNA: TGTGCCACCAGCAGAGGGGGGCGGGACACAGATACGCAGTATTTT; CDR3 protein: CATSRGGRDTDTQYF
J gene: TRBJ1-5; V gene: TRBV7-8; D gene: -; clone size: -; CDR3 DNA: TGTGCCAGCAGCCCTCATCAGGGTCCTCAGCCCCAGCATTTT; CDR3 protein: CASSPHQGPQPQHF
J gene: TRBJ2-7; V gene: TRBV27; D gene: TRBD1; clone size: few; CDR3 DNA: TGTGCCAGCAGTTTTCAAGGGACAGGAGGGCACGAGCAGTACTTC; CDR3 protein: CASSFQGTGGHEQYF
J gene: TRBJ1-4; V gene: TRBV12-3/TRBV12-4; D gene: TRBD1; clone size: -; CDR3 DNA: TGTGCCAGCACCGACCTGGGACAGGGGTATGAAAAACTGTTTTTT; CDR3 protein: CASTDLGQGYEKLFF
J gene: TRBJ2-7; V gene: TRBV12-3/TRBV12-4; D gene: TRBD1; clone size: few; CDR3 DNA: TGTGCCAGCAATACAGGGGGTAGCTCCTACGAGCAGTACTTC; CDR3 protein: CASNTGGSSYEQYF
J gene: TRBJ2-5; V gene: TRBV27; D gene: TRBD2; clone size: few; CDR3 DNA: TGTGCCAGCAGTTCGACTAGCGGGGGCTGGGAGACCCAGTACTTC; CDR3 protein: CASSSTSGGWETQYF
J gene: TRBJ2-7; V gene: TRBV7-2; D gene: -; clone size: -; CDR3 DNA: TGTGCCAGCAGCTCCTCGCTGGACGTGTCCTACGAGCAGTACTTC; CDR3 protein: CASSSSLDVSYEQYF
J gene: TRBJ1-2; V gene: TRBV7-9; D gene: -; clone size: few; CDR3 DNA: TGTGCCAGCAGCGCCCGGGACCTCCTTTCGGACTATGGCTACACCTTC; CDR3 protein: CASSARDLLSDYGYTF
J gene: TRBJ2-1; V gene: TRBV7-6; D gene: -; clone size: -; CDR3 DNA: TGTGCCAGCAGCTCCACGGCGGGCCACAATGAGCAGTTCTTC; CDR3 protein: CASSSTAGHNEQFF
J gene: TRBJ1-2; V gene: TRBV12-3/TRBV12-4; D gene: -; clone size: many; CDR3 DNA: TGTGCCAGCAGTTCCGACAGGACTAACTATGGCTACACCTTC; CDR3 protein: CASSSDRTNYGYTF